The sequence of this TCR beta chain was determined in a study of T-cell reconstitution after alpha-beta-depleted transplantation in children. Per germline, CDR1 MGHDK and CDR2 SYGVNS. This CDR3 is built from 16 residues. The germline V and J ends were trimmed by 3 bases and 0 bases, with 12 bases remaining between them. A library of TCRbeta sequences, prepared with unique molecular identifiers, was generated. TCRdb processed the PCR reads anew with MiXCR; each CDR3 protein has one entry. The table has 500,000 or so distinct CDR3 sequences, roughly 33% seen once. The sequences come from PBMCs from the stem cell graft donor, collected from the stem cell graft. The receptor comes from a human donor who donated a stem cell graft to a child with aplastic anemia. This chain links TRBV25-1 with TRBJ1-5; possibly TRBD1 for D (5 bases). CDR3: CASSDPRGYSNQPQHF. The CDR3, as DNA: TGTGCCAGCAGTGACCCCCGGGGGTATAGCAATCAGCCCCAGCATTTT.